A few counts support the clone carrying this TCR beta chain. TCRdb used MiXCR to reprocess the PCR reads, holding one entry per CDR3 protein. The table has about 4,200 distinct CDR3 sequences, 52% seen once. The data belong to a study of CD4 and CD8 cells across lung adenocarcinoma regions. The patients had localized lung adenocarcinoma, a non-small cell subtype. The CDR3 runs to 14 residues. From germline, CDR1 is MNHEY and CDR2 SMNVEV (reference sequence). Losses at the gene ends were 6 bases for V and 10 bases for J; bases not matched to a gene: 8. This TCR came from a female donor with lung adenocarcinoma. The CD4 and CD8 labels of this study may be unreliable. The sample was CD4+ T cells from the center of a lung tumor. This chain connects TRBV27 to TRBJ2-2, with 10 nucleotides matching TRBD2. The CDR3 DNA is TGTGCCAGCAGGATGAGCGGGGGGGATGAGGAGCTGTTTTTT. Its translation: CASRMSGGDEELFF.